This TCR beta chain comes out of a study of radiation and T cells in renal cell carcinoma. Germline V gene lookup returns CDR1 SGHRS and CDR2 YFSETQ. This CDR3 spans 12 amino acids. TCRdb keeps only in-frame clones here, not all; method: immunoSEQ multiplex PCR. Here the sample spans roughly 58,000 clones, over 65% being singletons. About this clone: Its antigen is not known.

Study results and caveats: No pretreatment tumor biopsies were available for baseline clonotypes. In blood, top tumor clones expanded by 2 weeks, shrinking by 4.

As to time point: blood 4 weeks post-SBRT, at nephrectomy. Noted treatment: 15 Gy SBRT to primary tumor, nephrectomy 4 weeks later. This TCR was recovered from a man aged 55 to 70 with renal cell carcinoma. This sequence joins TRBV5-1 and TRBJ2-5, with D perhaps matching TRBD2 (6 bases). Judging by the DNA end, TRBJ2-7 fits better; the J call may be wrong. The sequencing here drew on blood, taken from a patient whose treatment included radiotherapy and nephrectomy. CDR3 residues: CASSRGSYEQYF. The CDR3 nucleotides read TGCGCCAGCAGCCGGGGGTCCTACGAGCAGTACTTC.